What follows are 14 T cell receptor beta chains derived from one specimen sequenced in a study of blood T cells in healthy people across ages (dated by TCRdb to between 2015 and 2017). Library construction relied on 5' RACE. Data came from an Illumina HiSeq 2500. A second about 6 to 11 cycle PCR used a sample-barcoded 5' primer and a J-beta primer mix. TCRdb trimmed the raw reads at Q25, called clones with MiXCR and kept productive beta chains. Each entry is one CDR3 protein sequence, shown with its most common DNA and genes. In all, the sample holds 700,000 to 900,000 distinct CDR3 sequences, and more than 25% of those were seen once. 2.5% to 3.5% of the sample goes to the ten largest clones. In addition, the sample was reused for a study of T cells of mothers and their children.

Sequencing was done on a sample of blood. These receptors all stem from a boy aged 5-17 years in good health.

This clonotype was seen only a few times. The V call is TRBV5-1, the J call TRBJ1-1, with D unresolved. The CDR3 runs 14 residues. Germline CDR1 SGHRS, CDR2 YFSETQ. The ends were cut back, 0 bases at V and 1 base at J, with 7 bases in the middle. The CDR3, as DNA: TGCGCCAGCAGCTTGGGGCACCCGAACACTGAAGCTTTCTTT. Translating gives CASSLGHPNTEAFF.

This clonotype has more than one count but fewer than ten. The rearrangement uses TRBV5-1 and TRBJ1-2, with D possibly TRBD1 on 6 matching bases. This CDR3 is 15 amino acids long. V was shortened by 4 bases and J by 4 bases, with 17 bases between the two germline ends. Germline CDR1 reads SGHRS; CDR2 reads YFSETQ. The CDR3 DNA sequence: TGCGCCAGCAGCCTACGACCGGGACACCCCTATGGCTACACCTTC. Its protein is CASSLRPGHPYGYTF.

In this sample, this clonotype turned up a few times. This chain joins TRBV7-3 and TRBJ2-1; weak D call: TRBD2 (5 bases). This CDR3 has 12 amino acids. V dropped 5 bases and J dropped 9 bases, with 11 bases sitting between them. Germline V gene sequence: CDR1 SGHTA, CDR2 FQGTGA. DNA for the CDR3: TGTGCCAGCAGCAAAACTGGGAGTGAGCAGTTCTTC. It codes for CASSKTGSEQFF.

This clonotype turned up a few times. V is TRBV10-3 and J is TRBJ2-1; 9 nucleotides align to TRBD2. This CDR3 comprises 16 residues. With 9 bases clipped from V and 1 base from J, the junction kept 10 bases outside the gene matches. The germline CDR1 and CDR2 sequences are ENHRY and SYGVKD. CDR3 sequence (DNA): TGTGCCATTAGCATCCGAGGACTAGCGTCCTACAATGAGCAGTTCTTC. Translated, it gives CAISIRGLASYNEQFF.

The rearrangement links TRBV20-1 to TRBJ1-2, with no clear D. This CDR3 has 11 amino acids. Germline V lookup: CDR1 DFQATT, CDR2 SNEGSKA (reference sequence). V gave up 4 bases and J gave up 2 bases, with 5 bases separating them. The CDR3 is CSANTNYGYTF. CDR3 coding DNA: TGCAGTGCTAATACCAACTATGGCTACACCTTC.

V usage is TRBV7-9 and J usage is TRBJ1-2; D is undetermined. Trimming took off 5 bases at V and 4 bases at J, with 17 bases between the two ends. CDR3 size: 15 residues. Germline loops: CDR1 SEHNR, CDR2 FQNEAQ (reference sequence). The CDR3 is CASSQNIDPSYGYTF. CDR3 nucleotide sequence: TGTGCCAGCAGCCAAAATATTGACCCCTCCTATGGCTACACCTTC.

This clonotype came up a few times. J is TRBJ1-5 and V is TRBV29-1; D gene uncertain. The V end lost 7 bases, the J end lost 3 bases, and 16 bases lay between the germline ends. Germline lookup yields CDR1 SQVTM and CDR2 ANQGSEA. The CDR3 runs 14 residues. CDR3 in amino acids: CSARMGDLNQPQHF. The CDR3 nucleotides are TGCAGCGCCCGAATGGGTGATCTCAATCAGCCCCAGCATTTT.

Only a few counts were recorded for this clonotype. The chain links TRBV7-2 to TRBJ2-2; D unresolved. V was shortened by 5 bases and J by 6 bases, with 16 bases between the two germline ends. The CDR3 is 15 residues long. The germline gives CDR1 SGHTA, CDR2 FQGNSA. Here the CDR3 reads CASSHGGGLSGELFF. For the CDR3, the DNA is TGTGCCAGCAGCCACGGCGGCGGTCTCTCCGGGGAGCTGTTTTTT.

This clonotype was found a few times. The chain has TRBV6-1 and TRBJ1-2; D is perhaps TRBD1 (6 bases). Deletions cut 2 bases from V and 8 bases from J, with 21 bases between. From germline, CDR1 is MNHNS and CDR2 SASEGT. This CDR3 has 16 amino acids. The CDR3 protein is CASSERTAPSTTGYTF. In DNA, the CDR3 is TGTGCCAGCAGTGAACGGACAGCCCCCTCGACGACCGGCTACACCTTC.

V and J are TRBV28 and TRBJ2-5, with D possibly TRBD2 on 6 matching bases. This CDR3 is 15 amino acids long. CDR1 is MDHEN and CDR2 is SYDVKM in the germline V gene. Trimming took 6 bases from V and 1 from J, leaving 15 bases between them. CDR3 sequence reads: CASSRGGGFQETQYF. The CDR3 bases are TGTGCCAGCAGCCGGGGTGGGGGGTTCCAAGAGACCCAGTACTTC.

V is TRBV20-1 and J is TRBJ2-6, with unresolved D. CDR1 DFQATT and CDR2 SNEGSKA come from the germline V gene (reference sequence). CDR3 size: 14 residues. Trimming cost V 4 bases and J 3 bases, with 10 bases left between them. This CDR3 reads CSATAYIGANVLTF. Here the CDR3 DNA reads TGCAGTGCTACAGCCTACATTGGGGCCAACGTCCTGACTTTC.

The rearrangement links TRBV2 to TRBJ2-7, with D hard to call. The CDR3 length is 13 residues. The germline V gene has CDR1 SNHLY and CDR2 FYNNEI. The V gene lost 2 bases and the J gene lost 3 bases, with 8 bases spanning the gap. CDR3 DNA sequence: TGTGCCAGCAGTGAATACCGCTACTACGAGCAGTACTTC. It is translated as CASSEYRYYEQYF. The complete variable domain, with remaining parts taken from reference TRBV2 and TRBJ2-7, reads EPEVTQTPSHQVTQMGQEVILRCVPISNHLYFYWYRQILGQKVEFLVSFYNNEISEKSEIFDDQFSVERPDGSNFTLKIRSTKLEDSAMYFCASSEYRYYEQYFGPGTRLTVT.

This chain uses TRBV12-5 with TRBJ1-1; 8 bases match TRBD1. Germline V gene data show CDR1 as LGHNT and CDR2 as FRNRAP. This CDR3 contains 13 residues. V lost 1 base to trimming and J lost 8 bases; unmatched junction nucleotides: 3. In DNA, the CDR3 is TGTGCTAGTGGTTTGGGGGACAGGACAGAAGCTTTCTTT. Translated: CASGLGDRTEAFF.

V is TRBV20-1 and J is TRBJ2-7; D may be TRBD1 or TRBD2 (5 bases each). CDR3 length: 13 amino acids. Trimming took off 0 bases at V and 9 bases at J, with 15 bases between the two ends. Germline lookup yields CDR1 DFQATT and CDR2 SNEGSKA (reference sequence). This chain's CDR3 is CSARDGVGVTQYF. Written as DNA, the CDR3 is TGCAGTGCTAGAGATGGAGTGGGGGTCACGCAGTACTTC.